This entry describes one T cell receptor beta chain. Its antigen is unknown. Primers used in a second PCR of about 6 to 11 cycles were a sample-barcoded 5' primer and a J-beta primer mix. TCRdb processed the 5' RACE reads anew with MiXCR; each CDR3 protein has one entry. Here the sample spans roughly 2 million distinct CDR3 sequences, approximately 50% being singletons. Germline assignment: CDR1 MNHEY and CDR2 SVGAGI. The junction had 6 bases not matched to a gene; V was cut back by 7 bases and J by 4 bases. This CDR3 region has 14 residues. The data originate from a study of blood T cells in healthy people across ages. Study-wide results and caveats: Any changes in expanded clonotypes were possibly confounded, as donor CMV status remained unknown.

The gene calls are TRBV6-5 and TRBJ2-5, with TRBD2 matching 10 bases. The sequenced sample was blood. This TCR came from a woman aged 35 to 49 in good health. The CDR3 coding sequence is TGTGCCAGCAAGACACTAGCGGGGCGAGAGACCCAGTACTTC. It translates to CASKTLAGRETQYF.